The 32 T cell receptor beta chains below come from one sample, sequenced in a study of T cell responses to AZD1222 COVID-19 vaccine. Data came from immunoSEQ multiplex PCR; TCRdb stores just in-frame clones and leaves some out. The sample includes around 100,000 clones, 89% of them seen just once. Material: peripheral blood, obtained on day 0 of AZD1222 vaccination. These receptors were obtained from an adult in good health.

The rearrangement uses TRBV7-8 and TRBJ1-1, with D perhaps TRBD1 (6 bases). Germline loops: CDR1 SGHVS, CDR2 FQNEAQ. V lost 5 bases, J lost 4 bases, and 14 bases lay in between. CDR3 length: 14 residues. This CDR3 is CASSIGTRVTEAFF. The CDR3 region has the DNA TGTGCCAGCAGCATCGGGACAAGAGTCACTGAAGCTTTCTTT.

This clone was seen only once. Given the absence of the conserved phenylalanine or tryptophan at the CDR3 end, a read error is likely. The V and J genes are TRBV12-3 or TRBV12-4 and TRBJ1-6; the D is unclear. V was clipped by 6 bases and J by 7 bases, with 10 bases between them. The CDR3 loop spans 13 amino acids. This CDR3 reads CASSPALNSPLHL. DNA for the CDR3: TGTGCCAGCAGCCCGGCCCTCAATTCACCCCTCCACCTT.

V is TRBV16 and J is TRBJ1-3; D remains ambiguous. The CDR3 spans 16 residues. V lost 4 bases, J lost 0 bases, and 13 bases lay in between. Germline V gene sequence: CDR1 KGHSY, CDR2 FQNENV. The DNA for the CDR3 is TGTGCCAGCAGCCCTCAACAGAGCTACTCTGGAAACACCATATATTTT. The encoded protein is CASSPQQSYSGNTIYF.

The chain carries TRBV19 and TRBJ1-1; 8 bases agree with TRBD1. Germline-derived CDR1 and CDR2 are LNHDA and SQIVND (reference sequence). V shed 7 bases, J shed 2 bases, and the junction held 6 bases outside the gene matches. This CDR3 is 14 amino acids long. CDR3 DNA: TGTGCCAGTAACTCGGGACAGGACAACACTGAAGCTTTCTTT. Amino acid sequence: CASNSGQDNTEAFF.

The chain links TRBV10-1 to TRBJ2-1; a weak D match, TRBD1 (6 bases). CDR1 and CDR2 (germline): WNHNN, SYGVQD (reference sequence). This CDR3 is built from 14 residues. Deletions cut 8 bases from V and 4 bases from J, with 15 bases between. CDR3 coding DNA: TGCGCCAGCTCTTCAGGGGAAATATACAATGAGCAGTTCTTC. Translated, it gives CASSSGEIYNEQFF.

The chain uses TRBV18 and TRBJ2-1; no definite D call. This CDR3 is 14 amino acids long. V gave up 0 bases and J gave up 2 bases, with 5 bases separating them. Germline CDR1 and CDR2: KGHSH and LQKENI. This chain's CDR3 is CASSPPETYNEQFF. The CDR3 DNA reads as TGTGCCAGCTCACCACCAGAGACCTACAATGAGCAGTTCTTC.

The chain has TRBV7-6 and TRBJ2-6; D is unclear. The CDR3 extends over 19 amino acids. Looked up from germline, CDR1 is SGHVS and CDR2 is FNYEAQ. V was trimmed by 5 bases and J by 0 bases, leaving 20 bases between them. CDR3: CASSPRTGSSGSGANVLTF. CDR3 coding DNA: TGTGCCAGCAGCCCTAGGACCGGGTCATCGGGCTCTGGGGCCAACGTCCTGACTTTC.

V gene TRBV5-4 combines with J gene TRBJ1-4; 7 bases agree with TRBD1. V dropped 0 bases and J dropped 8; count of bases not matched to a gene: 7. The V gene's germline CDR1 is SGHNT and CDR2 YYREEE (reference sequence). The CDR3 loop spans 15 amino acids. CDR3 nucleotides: TGTGCCAGCAGCTTGGAGGGGGCAGGGGGAGAAAAACTGTTTTTT. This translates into CASSLEGAGGEKLFF.

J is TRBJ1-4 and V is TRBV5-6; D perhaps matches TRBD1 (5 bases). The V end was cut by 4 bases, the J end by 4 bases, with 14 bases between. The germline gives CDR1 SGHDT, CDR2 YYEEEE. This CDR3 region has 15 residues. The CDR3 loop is CASSPYGGYNEKLFF. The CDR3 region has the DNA TGTGCCAGCAGCCCCTATGGGGGGTATAATGAAAAACTGTTTTTT.

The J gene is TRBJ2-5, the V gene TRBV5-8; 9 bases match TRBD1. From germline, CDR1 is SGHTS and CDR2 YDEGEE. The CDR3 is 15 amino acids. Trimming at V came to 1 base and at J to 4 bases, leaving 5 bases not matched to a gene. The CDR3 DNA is TGTGCCAGCAGCTTGACAGGGGGCGAAGGAGAGACCCAGTACTTC. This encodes CASSLTGGEGETQYF.

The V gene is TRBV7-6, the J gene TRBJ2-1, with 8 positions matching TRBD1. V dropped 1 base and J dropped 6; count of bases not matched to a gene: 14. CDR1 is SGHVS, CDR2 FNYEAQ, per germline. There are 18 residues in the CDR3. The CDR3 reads CASSLVAGWTGRGNEQFF. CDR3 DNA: TGTGCCAGCAGCTTAGTAGCCGGCTGGACAGGGAGAGGCAATGAGCAGTTCTTC.

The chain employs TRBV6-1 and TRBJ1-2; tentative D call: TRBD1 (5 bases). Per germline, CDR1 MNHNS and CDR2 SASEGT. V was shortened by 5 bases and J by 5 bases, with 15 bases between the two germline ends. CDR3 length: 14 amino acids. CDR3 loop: CASSYTQGSYGYTF. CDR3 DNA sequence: TGTGCCAGCAGTTATACTCAGGGTAGTTATGGCTACACCTTC.

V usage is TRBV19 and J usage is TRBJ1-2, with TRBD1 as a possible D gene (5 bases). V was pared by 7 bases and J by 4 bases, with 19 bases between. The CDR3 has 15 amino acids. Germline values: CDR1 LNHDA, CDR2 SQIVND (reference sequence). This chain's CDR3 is CASTPWPGRPYGYTF. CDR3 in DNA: TGTGCCAGTACTCCCTGGCCAGGGCGCCCCTATGGCTACACCTTC.

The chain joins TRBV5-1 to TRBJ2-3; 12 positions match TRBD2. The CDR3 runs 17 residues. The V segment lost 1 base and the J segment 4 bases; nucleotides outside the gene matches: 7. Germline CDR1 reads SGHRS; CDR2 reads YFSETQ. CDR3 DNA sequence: TGCGCCAGCAGCTTGTCTGACCCTAGCGGGGGGGCAGATACGCAGTATTTT. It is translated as CASSLSDPSGGADTQYF. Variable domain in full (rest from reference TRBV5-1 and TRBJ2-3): KAGVTQTPRYLIKTRGQQVTLSCSPISGHRSVSWYQQTPGQGLQFLFEYFSETQRNKGNFPGRFSGRQFSNSRSEMNVSTLELGDSALYLCASSLSDPSGGADTQYFGPGTRLTVL.

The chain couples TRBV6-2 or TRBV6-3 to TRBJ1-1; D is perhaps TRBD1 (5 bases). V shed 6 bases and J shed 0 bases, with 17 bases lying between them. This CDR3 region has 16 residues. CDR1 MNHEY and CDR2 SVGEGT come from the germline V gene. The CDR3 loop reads CASSDVAGRLNTEAFF. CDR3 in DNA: TGTGCCAGCAGCGACGTCGCAGGGAGGTTGAACACTGAAGCTTTCTTT.

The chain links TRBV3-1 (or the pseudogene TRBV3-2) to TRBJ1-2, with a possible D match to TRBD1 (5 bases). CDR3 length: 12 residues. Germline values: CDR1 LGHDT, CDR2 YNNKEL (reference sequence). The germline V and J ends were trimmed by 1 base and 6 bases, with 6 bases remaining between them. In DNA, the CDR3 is TGTGCCAGCAGCCAAGGAGGGGATGGCTACACCTTC. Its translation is CASSQGGDGYTF.

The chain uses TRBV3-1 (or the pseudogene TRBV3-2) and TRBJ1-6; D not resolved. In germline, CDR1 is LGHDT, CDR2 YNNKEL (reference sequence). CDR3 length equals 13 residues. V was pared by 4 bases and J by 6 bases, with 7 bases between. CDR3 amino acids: CASSPGLNSPLHF. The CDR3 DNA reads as TGTGCCAGCAGCCCGGGTCTTAATTCACCCCTCCACTTT.

The CDR3, as DNA: TGTGCCAGCAGTTTGGACAGGGGGTCCCAGCCCCAGCATTTT. Encoded protein: CASSLDRGSQPQHF. The rearrangement joins TRBV27 to TRBJ1-5; 10 nucleotides align to TRBD1. Per germline, CDR1 MNHEY and CDR2 SMNVEV (reference sequence). Trimming took 3 bases from V and 7 from J; bases not matched to a gene: 3. The CDR3 runs to 14 residues.

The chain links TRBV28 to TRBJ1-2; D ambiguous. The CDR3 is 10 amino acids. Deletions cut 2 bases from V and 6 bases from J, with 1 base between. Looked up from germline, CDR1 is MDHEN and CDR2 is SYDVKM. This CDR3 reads CASSLNGYTF. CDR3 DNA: TGTGCCAGCAGTTTAAATGGCTACACCTTC.

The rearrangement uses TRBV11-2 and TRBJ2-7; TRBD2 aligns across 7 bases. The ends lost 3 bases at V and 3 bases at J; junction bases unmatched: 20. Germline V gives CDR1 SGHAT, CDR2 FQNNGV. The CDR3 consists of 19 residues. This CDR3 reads CASSFSSHEDSGQYYEQYF. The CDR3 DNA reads TGTGCCAGCAGCTTTTCTTCACACGAAGATAGCGGGCAATACTACGAGCAGTACTTC.

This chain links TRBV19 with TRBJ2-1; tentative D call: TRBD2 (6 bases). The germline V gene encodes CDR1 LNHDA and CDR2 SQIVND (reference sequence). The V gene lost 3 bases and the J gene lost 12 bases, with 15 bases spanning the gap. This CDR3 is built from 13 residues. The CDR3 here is CASSMKGLTGQFF. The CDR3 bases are TGTGCCAGTAGTATGAAGGGACTTACTGGGCAGTTCTTC.

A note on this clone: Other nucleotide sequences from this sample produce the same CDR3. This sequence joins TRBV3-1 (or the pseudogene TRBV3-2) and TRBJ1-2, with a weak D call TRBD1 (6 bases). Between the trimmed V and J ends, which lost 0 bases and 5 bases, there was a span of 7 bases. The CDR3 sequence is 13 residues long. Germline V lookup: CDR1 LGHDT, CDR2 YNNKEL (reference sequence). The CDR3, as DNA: TGTGCCAGCAGCCAAGACCAGGGGTATGGCTACACCTTC. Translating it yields CASSQDQGYGYTF.

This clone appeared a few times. The CDR3 coding sequence is TGTGCCACCGGACAGGGAGGGTACGAGCAGTACTTC. Its protein is CATGQGGYEQYF. The chain is built from TRBV27 and TRBJ2-7; the D gene is possibly TRBD1 (8 bases). Per germline, CDR1 MNHEY and CDR2 SMNVEV (reference sequence). The CDR3 loop spans 12 amino acids. Trimming removed 10 bases at V and 4 bases at J, with 14 bases between.

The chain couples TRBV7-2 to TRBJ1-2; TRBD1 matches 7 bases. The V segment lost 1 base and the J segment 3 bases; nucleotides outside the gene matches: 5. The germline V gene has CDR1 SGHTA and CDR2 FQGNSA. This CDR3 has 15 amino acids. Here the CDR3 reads CASSLVGTADYGYTF. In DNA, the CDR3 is TGTGCCAGCAGCTTAGTCGGGACAGCAGACTATGGCTACACCTTC.

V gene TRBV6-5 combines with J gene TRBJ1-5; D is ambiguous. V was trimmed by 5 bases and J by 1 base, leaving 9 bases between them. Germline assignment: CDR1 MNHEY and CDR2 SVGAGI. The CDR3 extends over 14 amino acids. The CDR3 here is CASSLQRSNQPQHF. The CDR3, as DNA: TGTGCCAGCAGTCTACAGAGGAGCAATCAGCCCCAGCATTTT.

CDR3 nucleotide sequence: TGTGCCACCAGTGATTTCACTAGTGAGCAGTTCTTC. This encodes CATSDFTSEQFF. The chain employs TRBV24-1 and TRBJ2-1; tentative D call: TRBD2 (5 bases). The germline V gene has CDR1 KGHDR and CDR2 SFDVKD. V was clipped by 1 base and J by 9 bases, with 6 bases between them. This CDR3 has 12 residues.

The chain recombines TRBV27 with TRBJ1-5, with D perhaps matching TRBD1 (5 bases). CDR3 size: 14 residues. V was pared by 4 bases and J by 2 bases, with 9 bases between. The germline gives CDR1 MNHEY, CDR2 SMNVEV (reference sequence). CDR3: CASSYMGGNQPQHF. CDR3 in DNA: TGTGCCAGCAGTTACATGGGGGGCAATCAGCCCCAGCATTTT.

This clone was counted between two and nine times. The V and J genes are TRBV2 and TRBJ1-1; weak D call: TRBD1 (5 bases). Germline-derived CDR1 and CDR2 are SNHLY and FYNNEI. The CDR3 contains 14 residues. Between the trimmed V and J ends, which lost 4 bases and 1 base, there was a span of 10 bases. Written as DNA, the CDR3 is TGTGCCAGCAGTGTGACCGGGGGGAACACTGAAGCTTTCTTT. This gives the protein CASSVTGGNTEAFF.

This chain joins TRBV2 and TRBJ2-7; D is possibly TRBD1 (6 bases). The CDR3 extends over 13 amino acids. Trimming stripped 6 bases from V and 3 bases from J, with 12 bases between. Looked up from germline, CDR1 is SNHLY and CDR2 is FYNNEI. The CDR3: CASRVDSSYEQYF. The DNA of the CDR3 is TGTGCCAGCAGAGTGGACAGTAGCTACGAGCAGTACTTC.

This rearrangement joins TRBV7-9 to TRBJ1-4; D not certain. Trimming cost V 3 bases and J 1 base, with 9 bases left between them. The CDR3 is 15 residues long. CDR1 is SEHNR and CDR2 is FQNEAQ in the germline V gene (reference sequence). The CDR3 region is CASSLFQGTNEKLFF. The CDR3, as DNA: TGTGCCAGCAGCTTGTTCCAAGGAACTAATGAAAAACTGTTTTTT.

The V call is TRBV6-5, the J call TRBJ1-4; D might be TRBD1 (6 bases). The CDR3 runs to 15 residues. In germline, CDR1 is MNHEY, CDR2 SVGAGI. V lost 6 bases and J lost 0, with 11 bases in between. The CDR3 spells CASSRQVTTNEKLFF. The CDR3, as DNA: TGTGCCAGCAGCCGACAGGTTACAACTAATGAAAAACTGTTTTTT.

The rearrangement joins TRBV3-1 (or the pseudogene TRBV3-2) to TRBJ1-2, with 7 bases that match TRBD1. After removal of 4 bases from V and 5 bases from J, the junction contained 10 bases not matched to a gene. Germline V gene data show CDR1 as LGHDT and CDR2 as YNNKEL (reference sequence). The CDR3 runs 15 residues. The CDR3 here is CASSPQPGQPYGYTF. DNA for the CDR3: TGTGCCAGCAGCCCCCAACCGGGACAGCCATATGGCTACACCTTC.